Below, 17 T cell receptor beta chains from the same sample are listed, as sequenced in a study of T cell changes during pregnancy in multiple sclerosis. Profiled with immunoSEQ multiplex PCR; TCRdb holds only in-frame clones, not every one. The sample contains under 85,000 clones, approximately 94% of which appear only once. This specimen consisted of peripheral blood, obtained in the third trimester of pregnancy. Source of these receptors: a female donor with multiple sclerosis, enrolled in a pregnancy study.

The chain joins TRBV19 to TRBJ1-4; D is uncertain. From germline, CDR1 is LNHDA and CDR2 SQIVND (reference sequence). This CDR3 region has 11 residues. V lost 7 bases to trimming and J lost 8 bases, with 8 bases between them. The CDR3 spells CASTTGEKLFF. The CDR3 DNA reads TGTGCCAGTACTACCGGGGAAAAACTGTTTTTT.

The chain couples TRBV5-1 to TRBJ2-1; 9 bases fit TRBD1. The CDR3 loop spans 15 amino acids. From germline, CDR1 is SGHRS and CDR2 YFSETQ. The V segment lost 3 bases and the J segment 3 bases; nucleotides outside the gene matches: 4. CDR3 DNA: TGCGCCAGCAGCTCCTGGACAGGGGACTACAATGAGCAGTTCTTC. Protein: CASSSWTGDYNEQFF.

The gene calls are TRBV6-5 and TRBJ1-2, with no clear D. This CDR3 spans 14 amino acids. Deletions cut 2 bases from V and 4 bases from J, with 11 bases between. The V gene's germline CDR1 is MNHEY and CDR2 SVGAGI. The CDR3 is CASSYAGGSYGYTF. CDR3 bases: TGTGCCAGCAGTTACGCGGGAGGGTCCTATGGCTACACCTTC.

This chain joins TRBV27 and TRBJ2-7; 7 bases align to TRBD1. The CDR3 contains 15 residues. V was clipped by 4 bases and J by 1 base; unmatched bases: 7. Germline V CDR1 and CDR2: MNHEY, SMNVEV (reference sequence). CDR3 residues: CASSWDSAPSYEQYF. The CDR3 DNA reads as TGTGCCAGCAGTTGGGACAGCGCCCCATCCTACGAGCAGTACTTC.

V usage is TRBV9 and J usage is TRBJ2-5, with TRBD1 identical over 8 bases. Germline V gives CDR1 SGDLS, CDR2 YYNGEE. This CDR3 is built from 13 residues. Losses at the gene ends were 2 bases for V and 5 bases for J; bases not matched to a gene: 2. In nucleotides, the CDR3 is TGTGCCAGCAGCGTGGACAGGGTGGAGACCCAGTACTTC. It codes for CASSVDRVETQYF.

The CDR3 DNA is TGTGCCAGCAGTTACTTTACCACACCTGGGGCCAACGTCCTGACTTTC. Protein product: CASSYFTTPGANVLTF. The rearrangement uses TRBV6-5 and TRBJ2-6; D is ambiguous. Germline V gene lookup returns CDR1 MNHEY and CDR2 SVGAGI. Trimming removed 1 base at V and 2 bases at J, with 9 bases between. The CDR3 totals 16 residues.

The chain combines TRBV11-2 with TRBJ2-7, with 9 nucleotides matching TRBD1. Per germline, CDR1 SGHAT and CDR2 FQNNGV. J gave up 12 bases and V 1 base, and 10 bases lay outside the gene matches. The CDR3 sequence is 14 residues long. CDR3 protein: CASSLVTWGQGRYF. The DNA for the CDR3 is TGTGCCAGCAGCTTAGTCACCTGGGGACAGGGCCGGTACTTC.

The CDR3 here is CASSSESGNTIYF. The CDR3 DNA sequence: TGTGCCAGTAGTTCAGAATCTGGAAACACCATATATTTT. The chain employs TRBV19 and TRBJ1-3; no reliable D call. This CDR3 has 13 amino acids. Germline V lookup: CDR1 LNHDA, CDR2 SQIVND (reference sequence). Trimming took 5 bases from V and 1 from J, leaving 6 bases between them.

The J gene is TRBJ2-1, the V gene TRBV4-3, with 9 bases aligning to TRBD2. V shed 0 bases and J 4 bases; nucleotides not matched to a gene: 1. This CDR3 is 15 amino acids long. CDR1 is LGHNA, CDR2 YSLEER, per germline. This CDR3 reads CASSQEAGGYNEQFF. Here the CDR3 DNA reads TGCGCCAGCAGCCAAGAAGCGGGGGGATACAATGAGCAGTTCTTC.

The chain has TRBV7-2 and TRBJ1-6; 7 nucleotides align to TRBD1. The germline gives CDR1 SGHTA, CDR2 FQGNSA. The CDR3 length is 17 residues. Unmatched junction bases numbered 15, after V lost 5 bases and J lost 8 bases. The CDR3 bases are TGTGCCAGCAGCCGACCTCCCCAAAAGGGGGCGTATTCACCCCTCCACTTT. The encoded protein is CASSRPPQKGAYSPLHF.

V gene TRBV18 combines with J gene TRBJ1-1, with D unclear. Trimming took 3 bases from V and 8 from J, leaving 19 bases between them. CDR1 is KGHSH, CDR2 LQKENI, per germline. CDR3 length equals 15 residues. The CDR3 here is CASSPAVGEAGEAFF. CDR3 bases: TGTGCCAGCTCACCGGCGGTGGGAGAGGCGGGCGAAGCTTTCTTT.

The rearrangement uses TRBV7-2 and TRBJ1-3; D is undetermined. CDR3 length: 15 residues. Looked up from germline, CDR1 is SGHTA and CDR2 is FQGNSA. V was cut by 3 bases and J by 2 bases, with 11 bases left in between. CDR3 sequence: CASSFPGGTGNTIYF. The CDR3, as DNA: TGTGCCAGCAGCTTCCCGGGAGGGACTGGAAACACCATATATTTT.

This chain links TRBV2 with TRBJ1-1; perhaps TRBD1 as D (6 bases). Trimming removed 5 bases from V and 4 bases from J, with 20 bases in between. Per germline, CDR1 SNHLY and CDR2 FYNNEI. The CDR3 runs 16 residues. The CDR3 coding sequence is TGTGCCAGCAGTACATCCCGGGGGGGCCGGAGCACTGAAGCTTTCTTT. It codes for CASSTSRGGRSTEAFF.

Points on this clone: Other DNA sequences within the sample encode an identical CDR3. This chain uses TRBV5-4 with TRBJ2-7; 11 bases agree with TRBD2. Germline V gives CDR1 SGHNT, CDR2 YYREEE (reference sequence). The V segment lost 0 bases and the J segment 3 bases; nucleotides outside the gene matches: 2. The CDR3 is 15 amino acids. The CDR3 is CASSLGLAGGYEQYF. The CDR3 DNA reads as TGTGCCAGCAGCTTGGGCCTAGCGGGGGGCTACGAGCAGTACTTC.

The chain is built from TRBV5-6 and TRBJ2-7, with TRBD1 matching 11 bases. This CDR3 contains 15 residues. Germline loops: CDR1 SGHDT, CDR2 YYEEEE. J was trimmed by 7 bases and V by 4 bases; bases with no gene match: 10. This chain's CDR3 is CASSPRGQGVGEQYF. Written as DNA, the CDR3 is TGTGCCAGCAGCCCGCGGGGACAGGGGGTAGGTGAGCAGTACTTC.

The genes are TRBV7-6 and TRBJ1-6, with 8 bases that match TRBD1. After removal of 5 bases from V and 8 bases from J, the junction contained 11 bases not matched to a gene. The germline V gene encodes CDR1 SGHVS and CDR2 FNYEAQ. This CDR3 has 16 residues. The CDR3 sequence: CASSGQGTFLDSPLHF. CDR3 nucleotide sequence: TGTGCCAGCAGCGGACAGGGAACTTTTTTAGATTCACCCCTCCACTTT.

The rearrangement links TRBV9 to TRBJ2-2; 9 bases line up with TRBD1. Germline-derived CDR1 and CDR2 are SGDLS and YYNGEE. Germline trimming cut 5 bases from V and 6 bases from J; bases unmatched to any gene: 11. The CDR3 totals 16 residues. Written as DNA, the CDR3 is TGTGCCAGCAGAGCCGGGACAGGGTTTGGGGCCGGGGAGCTGTTTTTT. Encoded protein: CASRAGTGFGAGELFF.